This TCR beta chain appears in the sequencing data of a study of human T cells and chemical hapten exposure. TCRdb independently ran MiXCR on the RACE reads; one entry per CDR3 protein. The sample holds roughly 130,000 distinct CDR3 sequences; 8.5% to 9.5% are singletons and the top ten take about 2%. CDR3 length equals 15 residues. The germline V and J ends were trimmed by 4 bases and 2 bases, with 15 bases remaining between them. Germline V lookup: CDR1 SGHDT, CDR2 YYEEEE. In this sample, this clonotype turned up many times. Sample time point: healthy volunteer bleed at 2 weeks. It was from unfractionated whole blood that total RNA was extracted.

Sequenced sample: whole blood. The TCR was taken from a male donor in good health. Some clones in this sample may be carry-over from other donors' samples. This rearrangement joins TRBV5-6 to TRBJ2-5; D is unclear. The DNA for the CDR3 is TGTGCCAGCAGCCAAAACATACGCGCTCAAGAGACCCAGTACTTC. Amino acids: CASSQNIRAQETQYF.